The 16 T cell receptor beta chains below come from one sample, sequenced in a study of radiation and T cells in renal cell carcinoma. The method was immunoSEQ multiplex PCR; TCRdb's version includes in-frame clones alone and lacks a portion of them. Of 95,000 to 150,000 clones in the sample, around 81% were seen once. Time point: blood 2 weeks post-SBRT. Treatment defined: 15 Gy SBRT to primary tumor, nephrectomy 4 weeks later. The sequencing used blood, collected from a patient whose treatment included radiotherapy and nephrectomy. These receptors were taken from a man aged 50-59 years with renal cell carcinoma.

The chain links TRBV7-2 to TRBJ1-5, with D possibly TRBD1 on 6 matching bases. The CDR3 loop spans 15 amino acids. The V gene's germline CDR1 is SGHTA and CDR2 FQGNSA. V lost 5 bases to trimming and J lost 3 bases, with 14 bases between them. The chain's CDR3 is CASSKLSGDNQPQHF. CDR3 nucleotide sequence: TGTGCCAGCAGCAAATTATCAGGGGACAATCAGCCCCAGCATTTT.

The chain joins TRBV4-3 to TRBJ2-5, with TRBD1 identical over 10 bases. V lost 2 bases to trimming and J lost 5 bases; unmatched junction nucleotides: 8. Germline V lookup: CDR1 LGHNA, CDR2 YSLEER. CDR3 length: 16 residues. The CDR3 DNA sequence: TGCGCCAGCAGCCAAATATTGACAGGGGGCCTGGAGACCCAGTACTTC. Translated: CASSQILTGGLETQYF.

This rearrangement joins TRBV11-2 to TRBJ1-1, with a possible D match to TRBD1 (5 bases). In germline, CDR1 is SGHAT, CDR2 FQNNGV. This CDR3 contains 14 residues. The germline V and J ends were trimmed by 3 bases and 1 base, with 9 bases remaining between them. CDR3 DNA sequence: TGTGCCAGCAGCTTGGGGGGTAGGAACACTGAAGCTTTCTTT. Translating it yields CASSLGGRNTEAFF.

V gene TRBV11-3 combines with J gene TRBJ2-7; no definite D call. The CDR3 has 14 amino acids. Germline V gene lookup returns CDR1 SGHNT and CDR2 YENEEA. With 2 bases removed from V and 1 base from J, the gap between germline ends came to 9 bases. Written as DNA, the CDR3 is TGTGCCAGCAGCTTATCGGGCGGTTCCTACGAGCAGTACTTC. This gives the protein CASSLSGGSYEQYF.

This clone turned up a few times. CDR3 amino acids: CASSQAGRDGTEAFF. In DNA form, the CDR3 reads TGCGCCAGCAGCCAAGCGGGGAGGGACGGCACTGAAGCTTTCTTT. The genes are TRBV4-3 and TRBJ1-1, with D possibly matching TRBD1 (5 bases). Germline-derived CDR1 and CDR2 are LGHNA and YSLEER. V was pared by 1 base and J by 4 bases, with 13 bases between. The CDR3 runs 15 residues.

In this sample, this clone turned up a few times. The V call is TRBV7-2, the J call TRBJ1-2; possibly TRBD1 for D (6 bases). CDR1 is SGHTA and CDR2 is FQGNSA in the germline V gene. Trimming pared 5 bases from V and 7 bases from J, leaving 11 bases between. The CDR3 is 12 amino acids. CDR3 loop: CASSPGTIGYTF. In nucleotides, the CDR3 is TGTGCCAGCAGCCCTGGGACAATTGGCTACACCTTC.

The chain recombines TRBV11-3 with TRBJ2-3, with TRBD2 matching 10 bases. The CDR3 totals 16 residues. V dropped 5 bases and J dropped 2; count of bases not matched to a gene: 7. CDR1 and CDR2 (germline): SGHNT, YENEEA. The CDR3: CASSPAGGGNTDTQYF. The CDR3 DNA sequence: TGTGCCAGCAGCCCAGCGGGGGGGGGCAACACAGATACGCAGTATTTT.

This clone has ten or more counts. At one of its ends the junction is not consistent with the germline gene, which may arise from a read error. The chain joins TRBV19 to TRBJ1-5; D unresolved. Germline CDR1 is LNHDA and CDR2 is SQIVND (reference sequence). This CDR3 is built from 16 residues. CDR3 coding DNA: TGTGCCAGTACTATAGTAGGCAGCACAAGCAATCAGCCCCAGCATTTT. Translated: CASTIVGSTSNQPQHF.

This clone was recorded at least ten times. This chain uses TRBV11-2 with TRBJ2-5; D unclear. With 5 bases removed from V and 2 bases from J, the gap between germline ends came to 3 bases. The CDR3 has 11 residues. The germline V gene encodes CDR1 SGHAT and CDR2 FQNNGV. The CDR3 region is CASSPQETQYF. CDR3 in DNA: TGTGCCAGCAGCCCACAAGAGACCCAGTACTTC.

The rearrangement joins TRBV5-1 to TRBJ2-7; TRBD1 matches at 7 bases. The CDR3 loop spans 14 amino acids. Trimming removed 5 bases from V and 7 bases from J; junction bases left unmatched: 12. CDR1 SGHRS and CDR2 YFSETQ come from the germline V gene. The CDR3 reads CASSFSGGVREQYF. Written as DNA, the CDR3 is TGCGCCAGCAGTTTCTCAGGGGGAGTTAGAGAGCAGTACTTC.

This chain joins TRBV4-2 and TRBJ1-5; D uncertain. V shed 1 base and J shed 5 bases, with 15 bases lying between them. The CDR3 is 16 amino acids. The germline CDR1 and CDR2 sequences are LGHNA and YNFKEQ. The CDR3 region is CASSQGAGRFDQPQHF. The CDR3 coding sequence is TGTGCCAGCAGCCAAGGGGCCGGGAGGTTCGATCAGCCCCAGCATTTT.

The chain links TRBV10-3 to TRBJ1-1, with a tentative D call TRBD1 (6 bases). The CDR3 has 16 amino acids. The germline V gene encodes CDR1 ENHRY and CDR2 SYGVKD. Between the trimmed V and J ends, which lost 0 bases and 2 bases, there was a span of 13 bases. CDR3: CAISESGRGGNTEAFF. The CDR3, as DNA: TGTGCCATCAGTGAGTCTGGAAGGGGGGGAAACACTGAAGCTTTCTTT.

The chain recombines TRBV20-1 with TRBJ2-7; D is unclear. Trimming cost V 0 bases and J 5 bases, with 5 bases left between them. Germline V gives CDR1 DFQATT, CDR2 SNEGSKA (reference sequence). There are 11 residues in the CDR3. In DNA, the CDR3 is TGCAGTGCTAGAGATTTCGACGAGCAGTACTTC. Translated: CSARDFDEQYF.

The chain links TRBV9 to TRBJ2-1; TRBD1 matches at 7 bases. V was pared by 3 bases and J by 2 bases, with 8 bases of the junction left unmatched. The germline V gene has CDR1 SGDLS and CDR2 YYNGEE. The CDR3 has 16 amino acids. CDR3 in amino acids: CASSETGQKAYNEQFF. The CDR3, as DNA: TGTGCCAGCAGCGAAACGGGACAGAAAGCCTACAATGAGCAGTTCTTC.

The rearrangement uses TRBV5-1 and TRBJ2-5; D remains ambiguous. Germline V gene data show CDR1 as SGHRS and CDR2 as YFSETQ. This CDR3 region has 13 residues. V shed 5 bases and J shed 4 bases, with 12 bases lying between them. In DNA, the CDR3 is TGCGCCAGCAGTATAGCCGTGAGAGAGACCCAGTACTTC. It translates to CASSIAVRETQYF. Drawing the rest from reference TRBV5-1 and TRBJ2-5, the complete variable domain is KAGVTQTPRYLIKTRGQQVTLSCSPISGHRSVSWYQQTPGQGLQFLFEYFSETQRNKGNFPGRFSGRQFSNSRSEMNVSTLELGDSALYLCASSIAVRETQYFGPGTRLLVL.

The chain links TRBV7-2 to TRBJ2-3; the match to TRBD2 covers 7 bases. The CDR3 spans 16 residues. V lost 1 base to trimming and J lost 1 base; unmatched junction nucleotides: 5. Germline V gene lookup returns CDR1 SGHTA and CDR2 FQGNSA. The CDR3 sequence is CASSLVRLAGTDTQYF. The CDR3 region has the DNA TGTGCCAGCAGCTTAGTGCGCCTAGCGGGCACAGATACGCAGTATTTT.